These T cell receptor beta chains were read from a single sample in a study of blood T cell repertoires in COVID-19. Here immunoSEQ multiplex PCR was the method, and the copy in TCRdb shows in-frame clones only, minus some. The repertoire holds 70,000 to 85,000 clones, with around 83% as singletons. Sequencing input: peripheral blood. The receptors stem from a human donor in a cohort sampled during active COVID-19. CDR3s include the opening cysteine and the closing phenylalanine or tryptophan.

TRBV5-1	TRBJ2-5	15	CASSFVGTREETQYF
TRBV28	TRBJ2-5	13	CASSLGGEVTQYF
TRBV5-4	TRBJ2-1	16	CASSPGLAGLYNEQFF
TRBV24-1	TRBJ2-1	14	CATSRDRSYNEQFF
TRBV7-8	TRBJ1-1	15	CASSLDVSMNTEAFF
TRBV5-4	TRBJ2-2	15	CASSPSGINTGELFF
TRBV5-4	TRBJ1-2	15	CASSQVRPRDYGYTF
TRBV5-1	TRBJ2-3	15	CASTPARGSSDTQYF
TRBV21-1	TRBJ1-5	16	CASSKGTTYSNQPQHF
TRBV4-1	TRBJ2-7	11	CASSRGDEQYF
TRBV25-1	TRBJ2-7	11	CASRLSYEQYF
TRBV2	TRBJ2-7	12	CASRGQLYEQYF
TRBV5-1	TRBJ2-5	14	CASSTGTTGETQYF
TRBV11-2	TRBJ2-1	14	CASSLAGTYNEQFF
TRBV24-1	TRBJ2-3	16	CATSDLGRERRDTQYF
TRBV5-1	TRBJ1-1	16	CASSLGLSGRATEAFF
TRBV6-5	TRBJ2-1	16	CASSYGGGSSYNEQFF
TRBV25-1	TRBJ1-2	14	CASSESHTSYGYTF
TRBV30	TRBJ1-5	14	CAWSYRQSIEPQHF
TRBV5-1	TRBJ2-5	17	CASSFAALAGIKETQYF
TRBV5-6	TRBJ2-5	18	CASSHWGLAGGPGETQYF
TRBV5-1	TRBJ1-4	14	CASSSGAANEKLFF